These 20 T cell receptor beta chains were all obtained from the same sample, sequenced in a study of blood T cell repertoires in COVID-19. The data were produced by immunoSEQ multiplex PCR, yet TCRdb's version contains in-frame clones alone and is incomplete. In the table there are 100,000 or so clones, under 95% of which are singletons. Sample: peripheral blood. The receptors shown here come from a woman between 50 and 59 years old in a cohort sampled during active COVID-19.

V is TRBV19 and J is TRBJ2-7; 9 bases agree with TRBD1. V was pared by 5 bases and J by 4 bases, with 15 bases of the junction left unmatched. From germline, CDR1 is LNHDA and CDR2 SQIVND (reference sequence). The CDR3 length is 17 residues. The CDR3 is CASSPGQGPGPYYEQYF. Here the CDR3 DNA reads TGTGCCAGTAGTCCTGGACAGGGGCCGGGACCGTATTACGAGCAGTACTTC. The full variable domain, its missing parts supplied by reference TRBV19 and TRBJ2-7, is DGGITQSPKYLFRKEGQNVTLSCEQNLNHDAMYWYRQDPGQGLRLIYYSQIVNDFQKGDIAEGYSVSREKKESFPLTVTSAQKNPTAFYLCASSPGQGPGPYYEQYFGPGTRLTVT.

V is TRBV9 and J is TRBJ2-6, with D possibly being TRBD1 (6 bases). Trimming removed 3 bases from V and 7 bases from J, with 8 bases in between. The CDR3 spans 13 residues. Germline assignment: CDR1 SGDLS and CDR2 YYNGEE. The CDR3 sequence: CASSDREANVLTF. The CDR3 DNA reads TGTGCCAGCAGCGACAGGGAAGCCAACGTCCTGACTTTC.

This clone was observed a single time. The V and J genes are TRBV10-3 and TRBJ1-1; no clear D gene. The CDR3 is 14 residues long. Germline assignment: CDR1 ENHRY and CDR2 SYGVKD. Trimming took off 6 bases at V and 1 base at J, with 12 bases between the two ends. CDR3 in amino acids: CAIRGLGSNTEAFF. The CDR3 DNA reads as TGTGCCATCAGGGGCCTTGGCTCGAACACTGAAGCTTTCTTT.

This clone was found once. The chain links TRBV27 to TRBJ1-1; 7 bases are shared with TRBD1. The CDR3 totals 14 residues. Trimming took 2 bases from V and 10 from J; bases not matched to a gene: 10. CDR1 is MNHEY and CDR2 is SMNVEV in the germline V gene (reference sequence). CDR3 sequence reads: CASSLTTPGTVAFF. CDR3 coding DNA: TGTGCCAGCAGTTTAACGACCCCCGGGACAGTAGCTTTCTTT.

The chain combines TRBV30 with TRBJ1-6, with 9 bases fitting TRBD1. Germline V lookup: CDR1 GTSNPN, CDR2 SVGIG (reference sequence). The V gene end was trimmed by 3 bases and the J gene end by 7 bases; junction bases not matched to a gene: 1. This CDR3 has 13 amino acids. CDR3 DNA sequence: TGTGCCTGGAGGGGGACAGGGAATTCACCCCTCCACTTT. The encoded protein is CAWRGTGNSPLHF.

The rearrangement uses TRBV5-1 and TRBJ1-1; 12 nucleotides line up with TRBD1. The CDR3 has 14 amino acids. V was pared by 4 bases and J by 6 bases, with 4 bases of the junction left unmatched. The V gene's germline CDR1 is SGHRS and CDR2 YFSETQ. CDR3 amino acids: CASSPGQGAAEAFF. The DNA of the CDR3 is TGCGCCAGCAGCCCGGGACAGGGGGCCGCTGAAGCTTTCTTT.

This clone was detected only a few times. The chain recombines TRBV9 with TRBJ1-1; unclear D gene. This CDR3 region has 11 residues. V was shortened by 4 bases and J by 11 bases, with 12 bases between the two germline ends. CDR1 and CDR2 from the germline V gene are SGDLS and YYNGEE. The CDR3 spells CASSTGLAAFF. For the CDR3, the DNA is TGTGCCAGCAGCACGGGGTTGGCCGCTTTCTTT.

The chain carries TRBV5-1 and TRBJ2-1; D is uncertain. CDR3 length: 14 amino acids. The V end lost 0 bases, the J end lost 4 bases, and 8 bases lay between the germline ends. Germline V gene sequence: CDR1 SGHRS, CDR2 YFSETQ. CDR3 protein: CASSLEISYNEQFF. The CDR3 DNA is TGCGCCAGCAGCTTGGAAATTTCTTACAATGAGCAGTTCTTC.

This clone has just one count. The chain employs TRBV7-9 and TRBJ2-2, with 8 bases lining up with TRBD1. With V trimmed by 7 bases and J by 4 bases, 5 bases remained unmatched. This CDR3 contains 14 residues. Germline loops: CDR1 SEHNR, CDR2 FQNEAQ (reference sequence). For the CDR3, the DNA is TGTGCCAGCAACGGACAGGGAGGCACCGGGGAGCTGTTTTTT. Translation gives CASNGQGGTGELFF.

A single count supports this clone. The J gene is TRBJ2-1, the V gene TRBV28; 11 nucleotides agree with TRBD2. Germline CDR1 MDHEN, CDR2 SYDVKM. J lost 7 bases, V lost 4 bases, and 9 bases had no gene match. The CDR3 sequence is 16 residues long. This CDR3 is CASSSGVAGGLNEQFF. The CDR3 region has the DNA TGTGCCAGCAGTTCCGGGGTAGCGGGAGGGTTAAATGAGCAGTTCTTC.

This clone was observed once. The chain recombines TRBV12-3 or TRBV12-4 with TRBJ1-6; perhaps TRBD1 as D (6 bases). There are 12 residues in the CDR3. V was pared by 9 bases and J by 8 bases, with 11 bases between. CDR3 in amino acids: CASQQGYSPLHF. The CDR3 DNA follows: TGTGCCAGTCAACAGGGATATTCACCCCTCCACTTT.

This rearrangement joins TRBV19 to TRBJ1-2; perhaps TRBD1 as D (6 bases). The ends were cut back, 5 bases at V and 3 bases at J, with 10 bases in the middle. Per the germline V gene, CDR1 is LNHDA and CDR2 is SQIVND (reference sequence). This CDR3 contains 13 residues. The chain's CDR3 is CASSPQGYYGYTF. CDR3 sequence (DNA): TGTGCCAGTAGTCCTCAGGGGTACTATGGCTACACCTTC.

The CDR3 loop reads CASSLTRGNQETQYF. The CDR3 DNA follows: TGTGCCAGCAGCTTAACGCGAGGAAATCAAGAGACCCAGTACTTC. The chain is built from TRBV7-3 and TRBJ2-5, with no clear D. Trimming removed 0 bases at V and 2 bases at J, with 10 bases between. The CDR3 sequence is 15 residues long. CDR1 is SGHTA and CDR2 is FQGTGA in the germline V gene. Filled out from reference TRBV7-3 and TRBJ2-5, the complete variable domain reads GAGVSQTPSNKVTEKGKYVELRCDPISGHTALYWYRQSLGQGPEFLIYFQGTGAADDSGLPNDRFFAVRPEGSVSTLKIQRTERGDSAVYLCASSLTRGNQETQYFGPGTRLLVL.

As DNA, the CDR3 is TGTGCCAGCAGCCAGGCGGGGGGCCAGGGCTACACCTTC. Translating it yields CASSQAGGQGYTF. The rearrangement links TRBV7-6 to TRBJ1-2, with a weak D call TRBD1 (6 bases). The CDR3 consists of 13 residues. V lost 5 bases to trimming and J lost 8 bases, with 15 bases between them. Germline V lookup: CDR1 SGHVS, CDR2 FNYEAQ. The complete variable domain, with remaining parts taken from reference TRBV7-6 and TRBJ1-2, reads GAGVSQSPRYKVTKRGQDVALRCDPISGHVSLYWYRQALGQGPEFLTYFNYEAQQDKSGLPNDRFSAERPEGSISTLTIQRTEQRDSAMYRCASSQAGGQGYTFGSGTRLTVV.

The chain employs TRBV6-1 and TRBJ2-7; 9 bases line up with TRBD2. Germline V CDR1 and CDR2: MNHNS, SASEGT. V shed 2 bases and J 8 bases; nucleotides not matched to a gene: 10. CDR3 size: 15 residues. CDR3 in DNA: TGTGCCAGCAGTGAAATTAGTCTAGCGGGAACGCAGCAGTACTTC. This encodes CASSEISLAGTQQYF.

This chain links TRBV6-5 with TRBJ1-1, with D uncertain. V was clipped by 0 bases and J by 3 bases, with 8 bases between them. Germline V gene data show CDR1 as MNHEY and CDR2 as SVGAGI. This CDR3 contains 14 residues. CDR3 coding DNA: TGTGCCAGCAGTTACTCGTCTCGGGACACTGAAGCTTTCTTT. It yields the protein CASSYSSRDTEAFF.

The chain links TRBV7-2 to TRBJ2-3; 7 bases match TRBD2. The CDR3 length is 14 residues. Trimming took 5 bases from V and 4 from J; bases not matched to a gene: 6. The germline gives CDR1 SGHTA, CDR2 FQGNSA. This CDR3 is CASSAGLSSDTQYF. DNA for the CDR3: TGTGCCAGCAGCGCGGGACTATCCTCAGATACGCAGTATTTT.

CDR3 amino acids: CASSFRTGPSYEQYF. The CDR3 DNA reads TGTGCCAGCAGCTTCCGGACAGGGCCCTCCTACGAGCAGTACTTC. V and J are TRBV9 and TRBJ2-7; 8 bases agree with TRBD1. J was trimmed by 0 bases and V by 4 bases; bases with no gene match: 6. Germline V gene sequence: CDR1 SGDLS, CDR2 YYNGEE. The CDR3 runs to 15 residues.

This clone has only one observation. The chain carries TRBV19 and TRBJ1-2; D may be TRBD1 (5 bases). Germline V gene data show CDR1 as LNHDA and CDR2 as SQIVND (reference sequence). This CDR3 has 15 amino acids. V shed 9 bases and J shed 5 bases, with 22 bases lying between them. The CDR3 nucleotides are TGTGCCAGCCCCCGCTTGGGGGGAGTGGAGTATGGCTACACCTTC. The encoded protein is CASPRLGGVEYGYTF.

The chain is built from TRBV15 and TRBJ1-5; D is possibly TRBD1 (5 bases). The CDR3 totals 16 residues. V lost 5 bases and J lost 0, with 14 bases in between. Germline V gene lookup returns CDR1 LNHNV and CDR2 YYDKDF (reference sequence). CDR3 DNA sequence: TGTGCCACCAGCGGTAAGGACACTTTTAGCAATCAGCCCCAGCATTTT. This translates into CATSGKDTFSNQPQHF.